This T cell receptor (beta chain) emerged from a study of cytomegalovirus exposure and HLA in healthy donors. Germline V gene data show CDR1 as MNHEY and CDR2 as SVGAGI. The CDR3 consists of 15 residues. The V and J ends lost 4 bases and 5 bases, in that order; junction bases with no gene match: 6. The primer mix had 60 Vbeta and 13 Jbeta primers. Using immunoSEQ multiplex PCR, the repertoire was profiled, and TCRdb retains in-frame clones only, with some absent. The top ten clones hold about 3% of a sample with some 130,000 clones, over 60% of them seen once. About this clone itself: Other DNA sequences in the sample encode the same CDR3.

Sequencing was done on a sample of PBMCs. This clonotype was obtained from a human donor in good health. The chain has TRBV6-5 and TRBJ2-2, with 8 bases identical to TRBD1. The CDR3 protein is CASSSFGQGTGELFF. The CDR3 bases are TGTGCCAGCAGTTCCTTTGGACAGGGTACCGGGGAGCTGTTTTTT.